This entry lists 11 T cell receptor beta chains sequenced from one sample in a study of identical twins. From the 5' RACE reads, TCRdb called clonotypes with MiXCR, one entry per CDR3 protein. The top ten hold more than 0.8% of the sample, which has 450,000 or so distinct CDR3 sequences, 13% to 15% seen once. The same data also went into a second study, on yellow fever vaccine responses in identical twins.

Sequencing was performed on CD4+ T cells sorted from blood. The receptor set was obtained from a woman under 30 in good health.

This clonotype has just a few counts. V is TRBV5-1 and J is TRBJ1-1; TRBD1 matches 9 bases. This CDR3 is 14 amino acids long. Germline V gene data show CDR1 as SGHRS and CDR2 as YFSETQ. The J segment lost 5 bases and the V segment lost 5 bases, leaving 7 bases of the junction unmatched. CDR3: CASRDPGTGTEAFF. In DNA, the CDR3 is TGCGCCAGCAGGGATCCCGGGACAGGGACTGAAGCTTTCTTT.

The J gene is TRBJ2-7, the V gene TRBV12-3 or TRBV12-4, with a possible D match to TRBD1 (5 bases). The CDR3 is made up of 15 amino acids. Trimming took 6 bases from V and 4 from J, leaving 19 bases between them. The CDR3 protein is CASRRNLDSLYEQYF. CDR3 bases: TGTGCCAGCAGGAGAAACCTCGACAGCTTATACGAGCAGTACTTC.

The chain recombines TRBV20-1 with TRBJ1-2; a weak D match, TRBD1 (5 bases). Trimming shortened V by 0 bases and J by 8 bases, and 10 bases separated the two germline ends. In germline, CDR1 is DFQATT, CDR2 SNEGSKA (reference sequence). CDR3 length equals 12 residues. The CDR3 loop is CSARDGRGGYTF. CDR3 nucleotide sequence: TGCAGTGCTAGAGATGGAAGGGGAGGCTACACCTTC.

The chain employs TRBV3-1 and TRBJ2-5; D is possibly TRBD1 or TRBD2 (5 bases each). The germline CDR1 and CDR2 sequences are LGHDT and YNNKEL (reference sequence). Between the trimmed V and J ends, which lost 1 base and 5 bases, there was a span of 11 bases. CDR3 length equals 14 residues. The CDR3 bases are TGTGCCAGCAGCCAAGGGAAGGGGACGGAGACCCAGTACTTC. Translating gives CASSQGKGTETQYF.

This clonotype turned up a few times. The chain combines TRBV5-1 with TRBJ2-1; TRBD2 aligns across 9 bases. Germline CDR1 is SGHRS and CDR2 is YFSETQ. CDR3 size: 19 residues. Trimming removed 0 bases from V and 7 bases from J; junction bases left unmatched: 17. The DNA for the CDR3 is TGCGCCAGCAGCTTGGCCGTTTGGCGGGAGGGTCCACTAGGGAATGAGCAGTTCTTC. Its protein is CASSLAVWREGPLGNEQFF. Full variable domain (remainder filled in from reference TRBV5-1 and TRBJ2-1): KAGVTQTPRYLIKTRGQQVTLSCSPISGHRSVSWYQQTPGQGLQFLFEYFSETQRNKGNFPGRFSGRQFSNSRSEMNVSTLELGDSALYLCASSLAVWREGPLGNEQFFGPGTRLTVL.

This clonotype was seen more than once but under ten times. The chain combines TRBV3-1 with TRBJ2-5; D may be TRBD1 (5 bases). The CDR3 spans 15 residues. Germline assignment: CDR1 LGHDT and CDR2 YNNKEL (reference sequence). The V end lost 1 base, the J end lost 3 bases, and 12 bases lay between the germline ends. The CDR3 loop is CASSQGRRAEETQYF. The CDR3 DNA sequence: TGTGCCAGCAGCCAAGGTCGCAGGGCTGAAGAGACCCAGTACTTC.

This clonotype was counted between two and nine times. The rearrangement links TRBV7-2 to TRBJ2-7; 7 nucleotides match TRBD2. V shed 7 bases, J shed 0 bases, and the junction held 12 bases outside the gene matches. Germline V lookup: CDR1 SGHTA, CDR2 FQGNSA. The CDR3 spans 16 residues. CDR3 amino acids: CASTWGGWTVSYEQYF. The CDR3 nucleotides read TGTGCCAGCACCTGGGGGGGGTGGACGGTCTCCTACGAGCAGTACTTC.

The V call is TRBV7-9, the J call TRBJ1-2, with 8 bases fitting TRBD1. Unmatched junction bases numbered 4, after V lost 0 bases and J lost 7 bases. The CDR3 loop spans 14 amino acids. CDR1 is SEHNR, CDR2 FQNEAQ, per germline (reference sequence). CDR3 nucleotides: TGTGCCAGCAGCTTAGCCGGGACAGGCGTTGGCTACACCTTC. Amino acids: CASSLAGTGVGYTF.

This clonotype showed up just a few times. This chain uses TRBV28 with TRBJ2-3, with D possibly TRBD1 on 5 matching bases. This CDR3 is built from 15 residues. V lost 6 bases, J lost 2 bases, and 15 bases lay in between. Germline-derived CDR1 and CDR2 are MDHEN and SYDVKM. For the CDR3, the DNA is TGTGCCAGCAGCCCCCAGGGTTGGGCCACAGATACGCAGTATTTT. Translation: CASSPQGWATDTQYF.

This clonotype was counted between two and nine times. This chain connects TRBV3-1 to TRBJ2-5; weak D call: TRBD2 (6 bases). CDR3 length equals 14 residues. Trimming removed 1 base at V and 10 bases at J, with 16 bases between. Germline CDR1 and CDR2: LGHDT and YNNKEL (reference sequence). CDR3 protein: CASSQVAGPRHQYF. Here the CDR3 DNA reads TGTGCCAGCAGCCAAGTCGCGGGGCCGCGACACCAGTACTTC.

This clonotype occurred many times. V usage is TRBV20-1 and J usage is TRBJ2-1, with 11 bases matching TRBD2. From germline, CDR1 is DFQATT and CDR2 SNEGSKA (reference sequence). The CDR3 consists of 14 residues. The V gene end was trimmed by 2 bases and the J gene end by 7 bases; junction bases not matched to a gene: 4. The CDR3 region has the DNA TGCAGTGCTAGACCTAGCGGGGGGAAGAATGAGCAGTTCTTC. Translated, it gives CSARPSGGKNEQFF.